This is a list of T cell receptor beta chains from one sample in a study of blood T cell repertoires in COVID-19. Only in-frame clones appear in the TCRdb table, and some are missing; sequencing was by immunoSEQ multiplex PCR. The sample lists under 200,000 clones, about 85% seen once, with 6% in the top ten. Material: peripheral blood. These TCRs come from a woman aged 40 to 50 with COVID-19, enrolled during active disease. CDR3s include the opening cysteine and the closing phenylalanine or tryptophan. Each record gives: V gene, J gene, CDR3 length, CDR3 protein.

>TRBV12-5|TRBJ2-7|13
CASAPGTSGRKYF
>TRBV27|TRBJ2-1|15
CASSFERGSYNEQFF
>TRBV30|TRBJ1-1|14
CAWSVKRMNTEAFF
>TRBV7-3|TRBJ2-4|16
CASSLNGADRRNIQYF
>TRBV3-1/TRBV3-2|TRBJ2-2|14
CASRLAGGPGELFF
>TRBV9|TRBJ2-7|14
CASSAGLPSYEQYF
>TRBV5-1|TRBJ2-2|14
CASSLAQGTGELFF
>TRBV7-9|TRBJ2-1|12
CASSYISREQFF
>TRBV6-5|TRBJ2-7|15
CASSYSASGKYEQYF
>TRBV4-1|TRBJ2-3|18
CASSRTGLAGGRGDTQYF